This record covers a single T cell receptor (beta chain). No antigen is known for it. The germline V and J ends were trimmed by 9 bases and 1 base, with 10 bases remaining between them. The germline V gene encodes CDR1 MNHEY and CDR2 SMNVEV (reference sequence). CDR3 length: 12 residues. The data originate from a study of shared clonotypes between healthy human individuals. Study as a whole: CD4 naive and CD4 memory each took three plates per donor, while CD8 naive took two and CD8 memory one. The study's findings and limits: Clonotypes shared by all four donors outscored non-shared clonotypes in generation probability. Naive subsets generally had larger estimated richness than memory subsets.

Data came from immunoSEQ multiplex PCR; TCRdb stores just in-frame clones and leaves some out. The data hold over a million clones, with approximately 80% observed a single time. This rearrangement joins TRBV27 to TRBJ2-7; possibly TRBD2 for D (6 bases). This clonotype originated in a man aged 18 to 29 in good health. Some clones in this sample may be carry-over from other donors' samples. Sequencing used memory CD4+ T cells from PBMCs. Subset indicated: CD45RA-negative fraction. CDR3 loop: CASRGSSYEQYF. The CDR3 nucleotides read TGTGCCAGTCGGGGGTCATCCTACGAGCAGTACTTC.